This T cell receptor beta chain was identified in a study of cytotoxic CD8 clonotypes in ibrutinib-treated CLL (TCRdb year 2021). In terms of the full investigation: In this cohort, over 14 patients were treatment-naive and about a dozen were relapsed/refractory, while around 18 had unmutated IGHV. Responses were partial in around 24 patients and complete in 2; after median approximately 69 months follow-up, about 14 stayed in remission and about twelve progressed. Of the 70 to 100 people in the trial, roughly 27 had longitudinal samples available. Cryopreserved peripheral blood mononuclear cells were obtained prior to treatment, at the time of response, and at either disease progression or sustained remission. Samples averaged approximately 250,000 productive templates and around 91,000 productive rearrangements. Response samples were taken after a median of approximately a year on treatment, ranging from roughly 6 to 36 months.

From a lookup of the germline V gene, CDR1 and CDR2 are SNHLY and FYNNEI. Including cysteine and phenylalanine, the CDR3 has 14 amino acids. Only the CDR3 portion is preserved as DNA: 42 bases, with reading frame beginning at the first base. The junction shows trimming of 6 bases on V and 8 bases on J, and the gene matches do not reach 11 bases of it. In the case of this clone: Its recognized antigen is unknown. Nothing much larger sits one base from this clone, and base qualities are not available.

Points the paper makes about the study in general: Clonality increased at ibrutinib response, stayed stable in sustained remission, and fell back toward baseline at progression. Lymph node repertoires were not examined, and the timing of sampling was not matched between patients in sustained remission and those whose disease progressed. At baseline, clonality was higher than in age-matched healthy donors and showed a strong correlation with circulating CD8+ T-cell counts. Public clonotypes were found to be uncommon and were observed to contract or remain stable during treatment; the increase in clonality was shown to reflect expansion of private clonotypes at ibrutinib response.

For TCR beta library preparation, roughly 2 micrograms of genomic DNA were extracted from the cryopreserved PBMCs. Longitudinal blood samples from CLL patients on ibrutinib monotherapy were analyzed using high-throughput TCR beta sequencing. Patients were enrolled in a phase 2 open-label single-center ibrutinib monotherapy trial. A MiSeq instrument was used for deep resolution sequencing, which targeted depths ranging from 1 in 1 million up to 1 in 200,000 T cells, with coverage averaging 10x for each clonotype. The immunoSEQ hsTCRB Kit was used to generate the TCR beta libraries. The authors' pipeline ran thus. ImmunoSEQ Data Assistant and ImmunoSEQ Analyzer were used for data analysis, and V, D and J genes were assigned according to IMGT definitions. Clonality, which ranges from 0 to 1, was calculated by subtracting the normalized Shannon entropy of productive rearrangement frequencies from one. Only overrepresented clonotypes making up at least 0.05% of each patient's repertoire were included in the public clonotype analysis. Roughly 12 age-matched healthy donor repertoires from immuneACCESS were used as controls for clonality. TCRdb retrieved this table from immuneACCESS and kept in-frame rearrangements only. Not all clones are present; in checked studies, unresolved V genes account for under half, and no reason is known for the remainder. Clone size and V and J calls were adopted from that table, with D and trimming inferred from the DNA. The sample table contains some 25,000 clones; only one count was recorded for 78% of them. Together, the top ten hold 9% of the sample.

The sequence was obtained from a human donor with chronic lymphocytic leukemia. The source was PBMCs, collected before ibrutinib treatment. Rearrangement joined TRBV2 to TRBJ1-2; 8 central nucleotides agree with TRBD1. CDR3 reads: CASRELRGHSGYTF. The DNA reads TGTGCCAGCAGGGAGCTCAGGGGGCACAGCGGCTACACCTTC.